A single sample gave rise to the 3 T cell receptor beta chains below, sequenced in a study of T cells after posttransplantation cyclophosphamide. Only in-frame clones appear in the TCRdb table, and some are missing; sequencing was by immunoSEQ multiplex PCR. The data hold 18,000 or so clones, with less than 85% observed a single time. Input material: memory CD4+ T cells sorted from blood. These receptors came from a man aged 30 to 45 in good health and a related stem cell transplant donor.

The chain employs TRBV5-1 and TRBJ1-2; a possible D gene is TRBD1 (5 bases). V lost 0 bases and J lost 0, with 12 bases in between. CDR3 length: 16 residues. Germline V gives CDR1 SGHRS, CDR2 YFSETQ. The CDR3 DNA sequence: TGCGCCAGCAGCTTGGTTCGGGGGACCTCTAACTATGGCTACACCTTC. Translated: CASSLVRGTSNYGYTF.

The genes are TRBV9 and TRBJ2-7; 7 nucleotides agree with TRBD1. J lost 4 bases, V lost 0 bases, and 4 bases had no gene match. CDR1 is SGDLS, CDR2 YYNGEE, per germline. This CDR3 contains 14 residues. CDR3 loop: CASSVEPTGYEQYF. CDR3 bases: TGTGCCAGCAGCGTAGAGCCGACAGGGTACGAGCAGTACTTC.

This clone was recorded a few times. V usage is TRBV7-9 and J usage is TRBJ1-1; 8 positions match TRBD1. The trim removed 4 bases at V and 0 bases at J, leaving 4 bases unmatched. There are 15 residues in the CDR3. The germline V gene has CDR1 SEHNR and CDR2 FQNEAQ (reference sequence). The CDR3 sequence: CASSWLQGVNTEAFF. CDR3 DNA: TGTGCCAGCAGCTGGCTACAGGGGGTGAACACTGAAGCTTTCTTT.